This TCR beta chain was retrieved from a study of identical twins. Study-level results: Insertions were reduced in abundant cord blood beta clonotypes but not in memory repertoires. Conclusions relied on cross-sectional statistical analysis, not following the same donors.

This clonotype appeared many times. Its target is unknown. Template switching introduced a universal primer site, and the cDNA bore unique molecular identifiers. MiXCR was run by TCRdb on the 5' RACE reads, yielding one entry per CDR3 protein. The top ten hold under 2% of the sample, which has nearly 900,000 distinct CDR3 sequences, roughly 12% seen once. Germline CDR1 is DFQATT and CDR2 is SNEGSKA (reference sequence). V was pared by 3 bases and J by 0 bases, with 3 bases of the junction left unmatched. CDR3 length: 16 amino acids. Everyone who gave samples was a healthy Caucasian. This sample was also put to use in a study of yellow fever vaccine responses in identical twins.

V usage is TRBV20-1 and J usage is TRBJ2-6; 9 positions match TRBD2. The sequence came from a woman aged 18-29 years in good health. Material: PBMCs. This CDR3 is CSASLAGPSGANVLTF. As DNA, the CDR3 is TGCAGTGCTAGCCTAGCGGGACCCTCTGGGGCCAACGTCCTGACTTTC.